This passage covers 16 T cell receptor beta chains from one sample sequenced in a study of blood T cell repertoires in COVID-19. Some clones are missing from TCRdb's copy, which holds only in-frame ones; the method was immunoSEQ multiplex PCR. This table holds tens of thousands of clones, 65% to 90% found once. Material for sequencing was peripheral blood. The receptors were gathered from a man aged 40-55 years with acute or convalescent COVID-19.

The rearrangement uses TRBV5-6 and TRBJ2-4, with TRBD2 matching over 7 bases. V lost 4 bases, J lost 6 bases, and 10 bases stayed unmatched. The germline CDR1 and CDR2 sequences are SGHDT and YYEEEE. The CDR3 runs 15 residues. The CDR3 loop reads CASSPTAGVGNIQYF. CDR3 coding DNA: TGTGCCAGCAGCCCGACTGCGGGGGTTGGAAACATTCAGTACTTC.

CDR3 sequence (DNA): TGCGCCAGCAGCTTGGACAGTGGGGGGAATCAGCCCCAGCATTTT. This codes for CASSLDSGGNQPQHF. J is TRBJ1-5 and V is TRBV5-1, with TRBD1 as a possible D gene (5 bases). The CDR3 has 15 amino acids. Germline V gene lookup returns CDR1 SGHRS and CDR2 YFSETQ. The germline V and J ends were trimmed by 0 bases and 4 bases, with 11 bases remaining between them.

The CDR3 region has the DNA TGTGCCAGCAGTGGAGGATCGGACAGGAGGGAGTATCTATGGGGCTACACCTTC. Amino acids: CASSGGSDRREYLWGYTF. The V and J genes are TRBV6-1 and TRBJ1-2; 7 nucleotides line up with TRBD1. Germline values: CDR1 MNHNS, CDR2 SASEGT. The CDR3 covers 18 residues. J lost 8 bases, V lost 4 bases, and 22 bases had no gene match.

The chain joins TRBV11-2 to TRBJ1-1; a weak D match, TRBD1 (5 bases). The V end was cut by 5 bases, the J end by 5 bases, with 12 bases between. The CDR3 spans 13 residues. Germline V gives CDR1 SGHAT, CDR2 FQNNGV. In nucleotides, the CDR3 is TGTGCCAGCAGCGTAAGACGGGGGACTGAAGCTTTCTTT. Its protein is CASSVRRGTEAFF.

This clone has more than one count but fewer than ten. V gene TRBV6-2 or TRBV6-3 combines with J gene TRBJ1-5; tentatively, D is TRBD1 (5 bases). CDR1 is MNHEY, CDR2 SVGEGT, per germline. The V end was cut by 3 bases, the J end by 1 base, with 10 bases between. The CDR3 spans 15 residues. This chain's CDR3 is CASSYGGGSNQPQHF. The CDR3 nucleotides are TGTGCCAGCAGTTATGGGGGGGGGAGCAATCAGCCCCAGCATTTT.

The CDR3 loop reads CASSTPALDSTGDRGECNEKLFF. The CDR3 DNA is TGCGCCAGCAGTACTCCCGCGCTAGATTCGACAGGTGATAGAGGGGAGTGTAATGAAAAACTGTTTTTT. This chain joins TRBV10-1 and TRBJ1-4; D possibly corresponds to TRBD1 (6 bases). This CDR3 region has 23 residues. CDR1 WNHNN and CDR2 SYGVQD come from the germline V gene (reference sequence). The V gene lost 5 bases and the J gene lost 4 bases, with 38 bases spanning the gap.

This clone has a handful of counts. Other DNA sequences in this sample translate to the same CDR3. This CDR3 reads CASSDRNNQPQHF. The CDR3 bases are TGTGCCAGCTCCGACAGAAACAATCAGCCCCAGCATTTT. The chain uses TRBV25-1 and TRBJ1-5; a possible D gene is TRBD1 (5 bases). V lost 8 bases and J lost 3, with 11 bases in between. CDR1 and CDR2 (germline): MGHDK, SYGVNS. CDR3 size: 13 residues.

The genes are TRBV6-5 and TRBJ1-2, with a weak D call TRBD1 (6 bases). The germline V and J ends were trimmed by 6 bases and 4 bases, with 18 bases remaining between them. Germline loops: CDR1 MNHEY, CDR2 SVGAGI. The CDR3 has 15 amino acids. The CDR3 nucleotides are TGTGCCAGCAGCCGCGCACAGGGCGGAGGCTATGGCTACACCTTC. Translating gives CASSRAQGGGYGYTF.

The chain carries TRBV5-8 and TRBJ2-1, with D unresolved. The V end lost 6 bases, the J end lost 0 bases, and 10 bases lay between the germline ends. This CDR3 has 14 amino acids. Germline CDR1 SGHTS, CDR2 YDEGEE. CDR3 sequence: CASMRWFSYNEQFF. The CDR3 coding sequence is TGTGCCAGCATGCGGTGGTTCTCCTACAATGAGCAGTTCTTC.

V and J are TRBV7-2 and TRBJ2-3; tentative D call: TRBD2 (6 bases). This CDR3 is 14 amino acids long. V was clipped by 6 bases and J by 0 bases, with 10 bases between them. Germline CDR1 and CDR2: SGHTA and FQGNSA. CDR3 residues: CASRWAGSTDTQYF. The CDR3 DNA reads TGTGCCAGCAGATGGGCGGGGAGCACAGATACGCAGTATTTT.

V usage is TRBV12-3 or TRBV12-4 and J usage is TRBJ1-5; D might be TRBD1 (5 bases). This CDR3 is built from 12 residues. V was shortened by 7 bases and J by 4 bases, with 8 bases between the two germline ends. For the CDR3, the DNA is TGTGCCAGCACGACAGAAAATCAGCCCCAGCATTTT. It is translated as CASTTENQPQHF.

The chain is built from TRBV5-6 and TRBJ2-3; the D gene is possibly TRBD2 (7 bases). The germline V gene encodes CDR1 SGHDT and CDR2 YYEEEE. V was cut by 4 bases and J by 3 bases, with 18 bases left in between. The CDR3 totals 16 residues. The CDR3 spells CASSPGGRRVTDTQYF. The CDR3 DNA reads TGTGCCAGCAGCCCCGGGGGGCGAAGGGTGACAGATACGCAGTATTTT.

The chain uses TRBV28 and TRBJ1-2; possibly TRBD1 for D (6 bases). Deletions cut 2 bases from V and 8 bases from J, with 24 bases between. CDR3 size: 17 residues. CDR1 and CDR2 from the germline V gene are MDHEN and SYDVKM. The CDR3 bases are TGTGCCAGCAGTTTAACCCCCTACCGCCTGAGGGGGTACGGCTACACCTTC. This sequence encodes CASSLTPYRLRGYGYTF.

CDR3 bases: TGTGCCAGCAAAACACAGAGTTCGAACACTGAAGCTTTCTTT. It codes for CASKTQSSNTEAFF. This chain links TRBV3-1 (or the pseudogene TRBV3-2) with TRBJ1-1; D is unclear. Germline CDR1 LGHDT, CDR2 YNNKEL (reference sequence). The CDR3 spans 14 residues. The ends were cut back, 7 bases at V and 1 base at J, with 13 bases in the middle.

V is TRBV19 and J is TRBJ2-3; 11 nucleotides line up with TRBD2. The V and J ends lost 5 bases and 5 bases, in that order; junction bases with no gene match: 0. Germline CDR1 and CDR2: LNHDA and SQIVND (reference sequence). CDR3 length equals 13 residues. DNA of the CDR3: TGTGCCAGTAGTCTAGCGGGGGGAGATACGCAGTATTTT. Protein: CASSLAGGDTQYF.

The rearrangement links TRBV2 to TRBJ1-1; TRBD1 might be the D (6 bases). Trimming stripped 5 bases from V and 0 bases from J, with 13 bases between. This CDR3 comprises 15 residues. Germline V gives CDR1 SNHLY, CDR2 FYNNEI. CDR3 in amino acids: CASSQDRQMNTEAFF. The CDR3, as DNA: TGTGCCAGCAGTCAGGACAGACAAATGAACACTGAAGCTTTCTTT.